The next 8 T cell receptor beta chains were all read from a single sample in a study of blood T cells in healthy people across ages. Primed by a sample-barcoded 5' primer and a J-beta primer mix, a second PCR proceeded for about 6 to 12 cycles. TCRdb processed the 5' RACE reads anew with MiXCR; each CDR3 protein has one entry. The repertoire holds hundreds of thousands of distinct CDR3 sequences, with around 68% as singletons. Sequences were obtained from blood. The receptor source for this set is a man aged 25 to 40 in good health.

This chain links TRBV7-3 with TRBJ2-5; TRBD2 aligns across 9 bases. The length of the CDR3 is 15 residues. The junction had 6 bases not matched to a gene; V was cut back by 5 bases and J by 2 bases. Germline V lookup: CDR1 SGHTA, CDR2 FQGTGA. The CDR3 here is CASSKGLAEQETQYF. The CDR3 nucleotides are TGTGCCAGCAGCAAGGGACTAGCAGAACAAGAGACCCAGTACTTC. The complete variable domain, with remaining parts taken from reference TRBV7-3 and TRBJ2-5, reads GAGVSQTPSNKVTEKGKYVELRCDPISGHTALYWYRQSLGQGPEFLIYFQGTGAADDSGLPNDRFFAVRPEGSVSTLKIQRTERGDSAVYLCASSKGLAEQETQYFGPGTRLLVL.

This clonotype was detected once. The chain uses TRBV15 and TRBJ2-1; D is uncertain. The V gene's germline CDR1 is LNHNV and CDR2 YYDKDF (reference sequence). The CDR3 extends over 12 amino acids. The germline V and J ends were trimmed by 3 bases and 6 bases, with 6 bases remaining between them. CDR3 in DNA: TGTGCCACCAGCAGGCGAGGCAATGAGCAGTTCTTC. It yields the protein CATSRRGNEQFF.

V and J are TRBV11-2 and TRBJ2-2; the match to TRBD1 covers 7 bases. J lost 1 base, V lost 5 bases, and 7 bases had no gene match. Germline CDR1 is SGHAT and CDR2 is FQNNGV. CDR3 length equals 16 residues. The CDR3 here is CASSIGGGWNTGELFF. The DNA of the CDR3 is TGTGCCAGCAGCATAGGGGGCGGATGGAACACCGGGGAGCTGTTTTTT.

This clonotype occurred a few times. The rearrangement uses TRBV5-1 and TRBJ1-6, with D possibly being TRBD1 (5 bases). Deletions cut 3 bases from V and 5 bases from J, with 9 bases between. There are 14 residues in the CDR3. Germline V gene sequence: CDR1 SGHRS, CDR2 YFSETQ. Written as DNA, the CDR3 is TGCGCCAGCAGCTGGGACGGTCATAATTCACCCCTCCACTTT. Translation gives CASSWDGHNSPLHF.

V and J are TRBV7-2 and TRBJ2-1, with a weak D call TRBD1 (6 bases). The V end lost 5 bases, the J end lost 4 bases, and 12 bases lay between the germline ends. The CDR3 contains 14 residues. Germline loops: CDR1 SGHTA, CDR2 FQGNSA. The CDR3 loop is CASSQRQEYNEQFF. DNA for the CDR3: TGTGCCAGCAGCCAAAGACAGGAATACAATGAGCAGTTCTTC.

V is TRBV7-2 and J is TRBJ2-7; 7 nucleotides line up with TRBD1. The DNA end is a closer match to TRBJ2-5, so the J assignment may be wrong. CDR1 is SGHTA, CDR2 FQGNSA, per germline. The CDR3 length is 13 residues. The CDR3 nucleotides are TGTGCCAGCAGGCCGACAGGGCCAGAGACCCAGTACTTC. Translated, it gives CASRPTGPETQYF.

This clonotype has a single count. The V and J genes are TRBV10-3 and TRBJ1-4; 7 nucleotides line up with TRBD1. The trim removed 4 bases at V and 0 bases at J, leaving 8 bases unmatched. CDR1 is ENHRY, CDR2 SYGVKD, per germline. CDR3 length: 17 residues. Written as DNA, the CDR3 is TGTGCCATCAGTGCCGAGACAGGGAGGGCAACTAATGAAAAACTGTTTTTT. This codes for CAISAETGRATNEKLFF.

The chain combines TRBV5-1 with TRBJ2-5; 8 nucleotides align to TRBD2. The V gene end was trimmed by 5 bases and the J gene end by 2 bases; junction bases not matched to a gene: 8. Looked up from germline, CDR1 is SGHRS and CDR2 is YFSETQ. The CDR3 spans 15 residues. CDR3 in DNA: TGCGCCAGCAGTAGAGTAGCGGGGCAACAAGAGACCCAGTACTTC. It encodes CASSRVAGQQETQYF.